This T cell receptor (beta chain) was identified in a study of CD8 T cell repertoires and HIV-1 epitope variants. Overall study context: Equal numbers of autologous T cell-negative cells presented antigen to enriched T cells.

As to this clone: No antigen is known for it.

After removal of 2 bases from V and 0 bases from J, the junction contained 7 bases not matched to a gene. The CDR3 consists of 19 residues. CDR1 and CDR2 (germline): SGHTA, FQGTGA. The table came from immunoSEQ multiplex PCR; TCRdb's copy has only in-frame clones and leaves some out. The table has roughly 5,200 clones, roughly two thirds seen once. Material: cultured CD8+ T cells derived from PBMCs. The source of this sequence is a male donor with HIV. This chain connects TRBV7-3 to TRBJ2-3; 14 nucleotides line up with TRBD2. CDR3 bases: TGTGCCAGCAGCTTAGGAGTAGGACTAGCGGGGGGTAGCACAGATACGCAGTATTTT. Translated, it gives CASSLGVGLAGGSTDTQYF.